The 19 T cell receptor beta chains below come from one sample, sequenced in a study of T cell repertoires in cytomegalovirus infection. TCRdb fed the reads into MiXCR, producing one record per CDR3 protein. Of 650,000 to 900,000 distinct CDR3 sequences listed, 30% to 35% were seen once; the top ten hold 9.5% to 15%. Their specific antigens are unknown. Sequencing used cultured CD8+ T cells from PBMCs, obtained from culture after CMV antigen stimulation. These TCRs come from a human donor in good health (CMV status not recorded). Some clones in this sample may be carry-over from other donors' samples.

This clonotype has a handful of counts. The V gene is TRBV6-6, the J gene TRBJ1-3; the match to TRBD1 covers 7 bases. The CDR3 spans 16 residues. Looked up from germline, CDR1 is MNHNY and CDR2 is SVGAGI (reference sequence). The V segment lost 0 bases and the J segment 4 bases; nucleotides outside the gene matches: 6. This CDR3 is CASSYSRGTAGNTIYF. CDR3 bases: TGTGCCAGCAGTTACTCGAGGGGGACAGCCGGAAACACCATATATTTT.

This clonotype was counted only a few times. The rearrangement links TRBV12-3 or TRBV12-4 to TRBJ2-3, with 8 nucleotides matching TRBD1. Trimming removed 5 bases from V and 3 bases from J; junction bases left unmatched: 4. This CDR3 is 14 amino acids long. CDR3 DNA sequence: TGTGCCAGCAGTGAGACAGGGGTTACAGATACGCAGTATTTT. Residues: CASSETGVTDTQYF.

This clonotype was seen a few times. The chain has TRBV10-3 and TRBJ1-1; D not certain. The germline V and J ends were trimmed by 5 bases and 4 bases, with 14 bases remaining between them. Germline values: CDR1 ENHRY, CDR2 SYGVKD. The CDR3 has 14 residues. The CDR3 DNA reads as TGTGCCATCAGTTACAGAGGCTCGGGCACTGAAGCTTTCTTT. It is translated as CAISYRGSGTEAFF.

The genes are TRBV5-1 and TRBJ2-1; D ambiguous. The V end lost 2 bases, the J end lost 5 bases, and 14 bases lay between the germline ends. Germline CDR1 reads SGHRS; CDR2 reads YFSETQ. The CDR3 is made up of 15 amino acids. CDR3 residues: CASSFEQQHNNEQFF. CDR3 DNA sequence: TGCGCCAGCAGCTTCGAGCAACAACATAACAATGAGCAGTTCTTC.

In its sample, this clonotype was seen once. The CDR3 DNA sequence: TGTGCCAGCAGCTTGGGACCCTTGAGCTCCTACGAGCAGTACTTC. Its protein product is CASSLGPLSSYEQYF. The V and J genes are TRBV11-3 and TRBJ2-7; D may correspond to TRBD1 or TRBD2 (5 bases each). Germline V gene data show CDR1 as SGHNT and CDR2 as YENEEA. CDR3 length equals 15 residues. Trimming pared 3 bases from V and 0 bases from J, leaving 12 bases between.

The rearrangement joins TRBV5-1 to TRBJ2-2, with 8 bases lining up with TRBD2. Per the germline V gene, CDR1 is SGHRS and CDR2 is YFSETQ. V was clipped by 3 bases and J by 5 bases; unmatched bases: 9. The CDR3 is 16 amino acids. The CDR3 bases are TGCGCCAGCAGCTATTTAGCGGGGACGGGGACCGGGGAGCTGTTTTTT. Encoded protein: CASSYLAGTGTGELFF.

The chain joins TRBV15 to TRBJ1-3; a possible D gene is TRBD1 (5 bases). Trimming removed 3 bases from V and 4 bases from J, with 13 bases in between. Per the germline V gene, CDR1 is LNHNV and CDR2 is YYDKDF (reference sequence). The CDR3 consists of 15 residues. The CDR3 coding sequence is TGTGCCACCAGCAGTGGCAGGGAAGTAGGAAACACCATATATTTT. It yields the protein CATSSGREVGNTIYF. The whole variable domain, remainder taken from reference TRBV15 and TRBJ1-3, is DAMVIQNPRYQVTQFGKPVTLSCSQTLNHNVMYWYQQKSSQAPKLLFHYYDKDFNNEADTPDNFQSRRPNTSFCFLDIRSPGLGDTAMYLCATSSGREVGNTIYFGEGSWLTVV.

The chain combines TRBV6-2 or TRBV6-3 with TRBJ2-7; D call uncertain. The germline V gene has CDR1 MNHEY and CDR2 SVGEGT. This CDR3 comprises 13 residues. V shed 5 bases and J shed 2 bases, with 10 bases lying between them. In nucleotides, the CDR3 is TGTGCCAGCAGTCAAACCGTACCCTACGAGCAGTACTTC. This sequence encodes CASSQTVPYEQYF.

This clonotype has just a few counts. The CDR3 DNA reads TGTGCCAGCAGTCCGTCGGTGAGGTACGAGCAGTACTTC. Its translation: CASSPSVRYEQYF. The genes are TRBV27 and TRBJ2-7; D gene unclear. V was cut by 5 bases and J by 4 bases, with 12 bases left in between. CDR3 length: 13 residues. Germline values: CDR1 MNHEY, CDR2 SMNVEV (reference sequence).

Only a few counts were recorded for this clonotype. The chain carries TRBV2 and TRBJ1-5, with D unclear. The CDR3 has 15 amino acids. Looked up from germline, CDR1 is SNHLY and CDR2 is FYNNEI. V dropped 6 bases and J dropped 5 bases, with 17 bases sitting between them. CDR3 region: CASSRLSIAHQPQHF. The CDR3 DNA sequence: TGTGCCAGCAGCAGGCTCTCTATAGCACATCAGCCCCAGCATTTT.

Only a few counts were recorded for this clonotype. J is TRBJ2-2 and V is TRBV27; a weak D match, TRBD2 (7 bases). Looked up from germline, CDR1 is MNHEY and CDR2 is SMNVEV (reference sequence). The CDR3 has 17 residues. V was shortened by 0 bases and J by 4 bases, with 15 bases between the two germline ends. CDR3 sequence: CASSLSHGGAGTGELFF. Written as DNA, the CDR3 is TGTGCCAGCAGTTTATCCCATGGGGGGGCGGGCACCGGGGAGCTGTTTTTT.

CDR3 protein: CASSPGTRGYVYEQYF. CDR3 nucleotides: TGTGCCAGCAGTCCTGGGACAAGGGGGTATGTCTACGAGCAGTACTTC. V gene TRBV27 combines with J gene TRBJ2-7, with D possibly TRBD1 on 6 matching bases. This CDR3 is 16 amino acids long. Germline V gene data show CDR1 as MNHEY and CDR2 as SMNVEV (reference sequence). The germline V and J ends were trimmed by 5 bases and 3 bases, with 20 bases remaining between them.

The sample holds a few counts of this clonotype. This chain uses TRBV4-2 with TRBJ2-3; D gene unclear. The V end lost 4 bases, the J end lost 8 bases, and 10 bases lay between the germline ends. From germline, CDR1 is LGHNA and CDR2 YNFKEQ. This CDR3 contains 12 residues. CDR3 sequence reads: CASSPKLGTQYF. Written as DNA, the CDR3 is TGTGCCAGCAGCCCTAAGCTGGGTACGCAGTATTTT.

This clonotype has only a few counts. The junction and the germline gene differ at one end; a read error may be behind it. The gene calls are TRBV7-7 and TRBJ2-5, with 8 nucleotides matching TRBD2. This CDR3 comprises 16 residues. CDR1 and CDR2 from the germline V gene are SSHAT and FNYEAQ (reference sequence). The CDR3 loop reads CASSSEPGGAGETQYF. The CDR3 nucleotides are TGTGCTAGCAGCTCAGAGCCGGGGGGGGCAGGTGAGACCCAGTACTTC.

This clonotype was recorded only once. V and J are TRBV27 and TRBJ2-5; TRBD2 matches at 10 bases. V lost 7 bases to trimming and J lost 2 bases; unmatched junction nucleotides: 4. CDR3 length equals 14 residues. Germline assignment: CDR1 MNHEY and CDR2 SMNVEV (reference sequence). The DNA for the CDR3 is TGTGCCAGCAAATCGACTAGCGGGCAAGAGACCCAGTACTTC. Amino acids: CASKSTSGQETQYF.

The count of this clonotype is one. Given a much more abundant clone one base away, this may be a read error. The chain combines TRBV7-2 with TRBJ2-7; no definite D call. Trimming took 10 bases from V and 0 from J, leaving 13 bases between them. The germline gives CDR1 SGHTA, CDR2 FQGNSA. This CDR3 comprises 13 residues. The CDR3 is CANTLWGSYEQYF. The CDR3 region has the DNA TGTGCCAACACCCTGTGGGGCTCCTACGAGCAGTACTTC. The whole variable domain, remainder taken from reference TRBV7-2 and TRBJ2-7, is GAGVSQSPSNKVTEKGKDVELRCDPISGHTALYWYRQSLGQGLEFLIYFQGNSAPDKSGLPSDRFSAERTGGSVSTLTIQRTQQEDSAVYLCANTLWGSYEQYFGPGTRLTVT.

Only one count was recorded for this clonotype. A much bigger clone sits one base away, suggesting this may be a read error. The chain joins TRBV7-6 to TRBJ1-1; D call uncertain. The CDR3 is made up of 13 amino acids. Germline values: CDR1 SGHVS, CDR2 FNYEAQ. The CDR3 DNA reads TGTGCCAGCAGTCGGACGTTGAACACTGCAGCTTTCTTT. Its protein is CASSRTLNTAAFF.

This chain connects TRBV7-9 to TRBJ1-6; no clear D gene. Germline-derived CDR1 and CDR2 are SEHNR and FQNEAQ (reference sequence). CDR3 size: 14 residues. Deletions cut 0 bases from V and 2 bases from J, with 2 bases between. CDR3 protein: CASSLAPYNSPLHF. The CDR3 coding sequence is TGTGCCAGCAGCTTAGCACCCTATAATTCACCCCTCCACTTT.

In its sample, this clonotype was seen a few times. V is TRBV4-1 and J is TRBJ1-5; D gene ambiguous. There are 15 residues in the CDR3. CDR1 is MGHRA, CDR2 YSYEKL, per germline. V lost 0 bases and J lost 9, with 15 bases in between. CDR3: CASSQDQGSSRPQHF. CDR3 nucleotide sequence: TGCGCCAGCAGCCAAGATCAAGGGTCTTCAAGGCCCCAGCATTTT.